Given below is one T cell receptor beta chain in context. This record belongs to a study of technical replicates of blood from a handful of donors. TCRdb's table, derived via immunoSEQ multiplex PCR, lists solely in-frame clones and lacks some. The sample contains 66,000 or so clones, 97% of which appear only once. Germline V gene sequence: CDR1 SQVTM, CDR2 ANQGSEA. The ends lost 3 bases at V and 0 bases at J; junction bases unmatched: 9. The CDR3 is 16 residues long. The chain couples TRBV29-1 to TRBJ1-1; 8 nucleotides line up with TRBD1. Sequenced input: T cells isolated from PBMCs. This TCR derives from a human donor in good health. In DNA form, the CDR3 reads TGCAGCGTTGACCAGAACCCGACAGGGGTGAACACTGAAGCTTTCTTT. This codes for CSVDQNPTGVNTEAFF.